The entry below gives a single TCR beta chain sequence along with its context. For TCR beta, libraries came from iRepertoire HTBI primers and Arm-PCR of CDR3 regions. TCRdb reprocessed the multiplex PCR reads via MiXCR and lists one record per CDR3 protein. Of 680,000 or so distinct CDR3 sequences in the sample, around 17% were seen once. Time point described: newly diagnosed GD, antithyroid drugs for less than 3 months. Isolated PBMC RNA provided the starting material for the TCR library. There are 16 residues in the CDR3. The V gene end was trimmed by 0 bases and the J gene end by 3 bases; junction bases not matched to a gene: 9. Germline lookup yields CDR1 GTSNPN and CDR2 SVGIG (reference sequence). These data come from a study of regulatory T cells in long-lasting Graves disease. Study-level information: Graves' patients diagnosed newly had used antithyroid drugs under 3 months.

These data were also reused for a study on T cells in Graves' hyperthyroidism and ophthalmopathy.

The sequence was obtained from a woman between 25 and 40 years old with Graves disease. V is TRBV30 and J is TRBJ2-3, with TRBD2 matching over 7 bases. Here the sequenced sample was peripheral blood mononuclear cells (PBMCs), taken at new diagnosis, from a patient treated with antithyroid drugs. This chain's CDR3 is CAWSVDRAGVTDTQYF. CDR3 DNA: TGTGCCTGGAGTGTAGATCGGGCGGGAGTGACAGATACGCAGTATTTT.